This entry concerns a single T cell receptor (beta chain). This specimen belongs to a study of cytomegalovirus exposure and HLA in healthy donors. Amplification used 60 Vbeta primers and 13 Jbeta primers. Some clones are missing from TCRdb's copy, which holds only in-frame ones; the method was immunoSEQ multiplex PCR. The top ten hold around 8% of the sample, which has 150,000 to 200,000 clones, around 75% seen once. The CDR3 spans 15 residues. Germline V gene data show CDR1 as MGHRA and CDR2 as YSYEKL. The ends were cut back, 1 base at V and 3 bases at J, with 10 bases in the middle. Sample: PBMCs. The chain is built from TRBV4-1 and TRBJ1-5, with a tentative D call TRBD1 (6 bases). The receptor was isolated from a woman in her 40s in good health and CMV-seropositive. CDR3 in DNA: TGCGCCAGCAGCCAAGTGGGGGCCTTCAATCAGCCCCAGCATTTT. This encodes CASSQVGAFNQPQHF.